One and the same sample provided the 24 T cell receptor beta chains below, sequenced in a study of control samples from healthy donors and cancer patients. Clones were sequenced by immunoSEQ multiplex PCR, and TCRdb holds only the in-frame ones, with some missing. The sample gives some 40,000 clones, around 94% of which show up once; roughly 25% is in the top ten. Source material: blood. All receptors derive from a man aged 55 to 70 in good health.

The chain recombines TRBV7-3 with TRBJ2-7; D is possibly TRBD1 or TRBD2 (5 bases each). The CDR3 extends over 14 amino acids. V lost 5 bases and J lost 6, with 17 bases in between. Germline V gene lookup returns CDR1 SGHTA and CDR2 FQGTGA. The CDR3 loop is CASSALPGTSEQYF. Written as DNA, the CDR3 is TGTGCCAGCAGCGCCCTTCCAGGGACCTCCGAGCAGTACTTC. Looking up the rest from reference TRBV7-3 and TRBJ2-7 gives the full variable domain: GAGVSQTPSNKVTEKGKYVELRCDPISGHTALYWYRQSLGQGPEFLIYFQGTGAADDSGLPNDRFFAVRPEGSVSTLKIQRTERGDSAVYLCASSALPGTSEQYFGPGTRLTVT.

This clone was observed a few times. The CDR3 region is CASSARDYTDTQYF. The CDR3 DNA reads as TGTGCCAGCAGCGCAAGGGACTACACAGATACGCAGTATTTT. This chain uses TRBV11-2 with TRBJ2-3; TRBD2 aligns across 7 bases. After removal of 5 bases from V and 2 bases from J, the junction contained 4 bases not matched to a gene. This CDR3 has 14 amino acids. Germline CDR1 and CDR2: SGHAT and FQNNGV.

In DNA form, the CDR3 reads TGCGCCAGCAGCTTGGCCAGTAGGAATGAGCAGTTCTTC. Translating gives CASSLASRNEQFF. This chain joins TRBV5-1 and TRBJ2-1; D ambiguous. Trimming took off 0 bases at V and 7 bases at J, with 8 bases between the two ends. This CDR3 has 13 amino acids. Germline V gene sequence: CDR1 SGHRS, CDR2 YFSETQ. The whole variable domain, filled in from reference TRBV5-1 and TRBJ2-1, reads KAGVTQTPRYLIKTRGQQVTLSCSPISGHRSVSWYQQTPGQGLQFLFEYFSETQRNKGNFPGRFSGRQFSNSRSEMNVSTLELGDSALYLCASSLASRNEQFFGPGTRLTVL.

The gene calls are TRBV11-2 and TRBJ1-2; D not resolved. The CDR3 runs 13 residues. V dropped 5 bases and J dropped 5 bases, with 12 bases sitting between them. CDR1 is SGHAT, CDR2 FQNNGV, per germline. The CDR3 region is CASSPLDRYGYTF. In nucleotides, the CDR3 is TGTGCCAGCAGCCCCCTTGATAGATATGGCTACACCTTC. Full variable domain (outside the CDR3, taken from reference TRBV11-2 and TRBJ1-2): EAGVAQSPRYKIIEKRQSVAFWCNPISGHATLYWYQQILGQGPKLLIQFQNNGVVDDSQLPKDRFSAERLKGVDSTLKIQPAKLEDSAVYLCASSPLDRYGYTFGSGTRLTVV.

The CDR3 sequence is CASSLGRGPQHF. In nucleotides, the CDR3 is TGTGCCAGCAGTTTAGGGCGAGGACCCCAGCATTTT. J is TRBJ1-5 and V is TRBV28; D remains ambiguous. This CDR3 comprises 12 residues. Germline CDR1 MDHEN, CDR2 SYDVKM. V lost 2 bases to trimming and J lost 10 bases, with 9 bases between them. The full variable domain, its missing parts supplied by reference TRBV28 and TRBJ1-5, is DVKVTQSSRYLVKRTGEKVFLECVQDMDHENMFWYRQDPGLGLRLIYFSYDVKMKEKGDIPEGYSVSREKKERFSLILESASTNQTSMYLCASSLGRGPQHFGDGTRLSIL.

The chain carries TRBV28 and TRBJ2-7; TRBD1 aligns across 8 bases. The germline V gene has CDR1 MDHEN and CDR2 SYDVKM. CDR3 length: 14 residues. With 5 bases clipped from V and 0 bases from J, the junction kept 3 bases outside the gene matches. CDR3 nucleotide sequence: TGTGCCAGCAGTGGGACAGGAAGCTCCTACGAGCAGTACTTC. The encoded protein is CASSGTGSSYEQYF.

The chain links TRBV5-6 to TRBJ1-2, with D maybe TRBD1 (6 bases). With 4 bases removed from V and 4 bases from J, the gap between germline ends came to 14 bases. There are 14 residues in the CDR3. Germline lookup yields CDR1 SGHDT and CDR2 YYEEEE. Here the CDR3 DNA reads TGTGCCAGCAGCCCCAGGGGCAGGGGCTATGGCTACACCTTC. Protein product: CASSPRGRGYGYTF.

This chain connects TRBV28 to TRBJ1-6; D remains unclear. The CDR3 spans 12 residues. Germline-derived CDR1 and CDR2 are MDHEN and SYDVKM. Trimming cost V 7 bases and J 8 bases, with 9 bases left between them. As DNA, the CDR3 is TGTGCCAGCACTGTGGTCGATTCACCCCTCCACTTT. It yields the protein CASTVVDSPLHF.

This clone was seen a single time. CDR3 sequence reads: CASTPIPVSYEQYF. The CDR3 DNA reads as TGTGCCAGCACCCCTATTCCGGTCTCCTACGAGCAGTACTTC. The chain has TRBV7-2 and TRBJ2-7; D is unclear. CDR3 length: 14 amino acids. The germline gives CDR1 SGHTA, CDR2 FQGNSA. V was cut by 7 bases and J by 0 bases, with 13 bases left in between.

This clone was detected once. The CDR3 sequence: CASNLAGAPDTQYF. DNA for the CDR3: TGTGCCAGCAATCTAGCGGGAGCCCCCGATACGCAGTATTTT. The chain couples TRBV6-6 to TRBJ2-3; the match to TRBD2 covers 10 bases. The CDR3 extends over 14 amino acids. Germline-derived CDR1 and CDR2 are MNHNY and SVGAGI (reference sequence). J was trimmed by 6 bases and V by 7 bases; bases with no gene match: 7.

This chain uses TRBV29-1 with TRBJ1-1; 7 nucleotides align to TRBD1. Germline CDR1 and CDR2: SQVTM and ANQGSEA. V lost 1 base, J lost 5 bases, and 4 bases stayed unmatched. The CDR3 extends over 13 amino acids. The CDR3 DNA is TGCAGCGTTGAAGTACAGGGGAGGACTGAAGCTTTCTTT. Translating it yields CSVEVQGRTEAFF.

In this sample, this clone turned up once. The chain is built from TRBV5-1 and TRBJ2-5; 7 bases are shared with TRBD2. The junction had 4 bases not matched to a gene; V was cut back by 0 bases and J by 2 bases. Germline V gene lookup returns CDR1 SGHRS and CDR2 YFSETQ. The CDR3 spans 15 residues. The CDR3 coding sequence is TGCGCCAGCAGCTTGGTTGGCGGGGGTCAAGAGACCCAGTACTTC. Its protein product is CASSLVGGGQETQYF.

This chain joins TRBV10-2 and TRBJ2-1; D is uncertain. This CDR3 comprises 10 residues. Germline CDR1 is WSHSY and CDR2 is SAAADI. Trimming removed 0 bases from V and 12 bases from J, with 3 bases in between. CDR3 loop: CASSESLQFF. Here the CDR3 DNA reads TGCGCCAGCAGTGAGTCTCTGCAGTTCTTC.

The chain is built from TRBV4-2 and TRBJ2-7; D not certain. CDR3 length: 14 residues. The V end was cut by 1 base, the J end by 0 bases, with 7 bases between. Germline CDR1 reads LGHNA; CDR2 reads YNFKEQ. This CDR3 reads CASSQGSISYEQYF. In DNA, the CDR3 is TGTGCCAGCAGCCAAGGGTCTATCTCCTACGAGCAGTACTTC.

This chain joins TRBV10-3 and TRBJ2-7; a weak D match, TRBD2 (6 bases). This CDR3 is built from 12 residues. Germline CDR1 ENHRY, CDR2 SYGVKD. CDR3 DNA: TGTGCGACCAAAGCGGGCCCCTACGAGCAGTACTTC. Its translation is CATKAGPYEQYF.

This clone occurred once. Other DNA sequences in this sample translate to the same CDR3. CDR3 DNA: TGTGCCAGTAGTATGAGGGGACAGGGAGGCTACGAGCAGTACTTC. It translates to CASSMRGQGGYEQYF. The V call is TRBV19, the J call TRBJ2-7, with 9 bases aligning to TRBD1. This CDR3 spans 15 amino acids. After removal of 3 bases from V and 3 bases from J, the junction contained 6 bases not matched to a gene. Germline CDR1 is LNHDA and CDR2 is SQIVND (reference sequence).

This chain joins TRBV10-1 and TRBJ2-5; TRBD1 matches 8 bases. The J segment lost 2 bases and the V segment lost 6 bases, leaving 8 bases of the junction unmatched. The CDR3 has 15 amino acids. The germline V gene has CDR1 WNHNN and CDR2 SYGVQD (reference sequence). Here the CDR3 reads CASSEGQGKQETQYF. The CDR3 DNA is TGCGCCAGCAGCGAAGGACAGGGAAAACAAGAGACCCAGTACTTC.

This clone was recorded only once. The chain links TRBV6-5 to TRBJ2-5; possibly TRBD2 for D (7 bases). The germline CDR1 and CDR2 sequences are MNHEY and SVGAGI. The CDR3 length is 15 residues. Trimming pared 6 bases from V and 2 bases from J, leaving 16 bases between. The chain's CDR3 is CASRGGAGHQETQYF. The CDR3 region has the DNA TGTGCCAGCAGGGGGGGGGCAGGGCATCAAGAGACCCAGTACTTC.

This clone was seen just once. The V call is TRBV3-1 (or the pseudogene TRBV3-2), the J call TRBJ2-2; TRBD2 matches 11 bases. The CDR3 totals 17 residues. The V segment lost 1 base and the J segment 1 base; nucleotides outside the gene matches: 2. The germline V gene has CDR1 LGHDT and CDR2 YNNKEL (reference sequence). The CDR3 region is CASSQAGTSGNTGELFF. For the CDR3, the DNA is TGTGCCAGCAGCCAAGCCGGGACTAGCGGGAACACCGGGGAGCTGTTTTTT.

The rearrangement links TRBV11-2 to TRBJ2-1; D remains ambiguous. V lost 1 base and J lost 0, with 7 bases in between. CDR1 and CDR2 from the germline V gene are SGHAT and FQNNGV. The CDR3 is made up of 15 amino acids. CDR3 sequence: CASSLGHYSYNEQFF. The CDR3 DNA reads as TGTGCCAGCAGCTTAGGGCACTACTCCTACAATGAGCAGTTCTTC.

This clone was picked up one time. The gene calls are TRBV7-9 and TRBJ1-4; perhaps TRBD1 as D (6 bases). CDR3 size: 15 residues. CDR1 is SEHNR and CDR2 is FQNEAQ in the germline V gene (reference sequence). V was trimmed by 6 bases and J by 7 bases, leaving 18 bases between them. The CDR3: CASSQQGIGLEKLFF. The CDR3 nucleotides read TGTGCCAGCAGTCAACAGGGAATTGGACTTGAAAAACTGTTTTTT. Together with reference TRBV7-9 and TRBJ1-4, the CDR3 gives the full variable domain: DTGVSQNPRHKITKRGQNVTFRCDPISEHNRLYWYRQTLGQGPEFLTYFQNEAQLEKSRLLSDRFSAERPKGSFSTLEIQRTEQGDSAMYLCASSQQGIGLEKLFFGSGTQLSVL.

This chain connects TRBV5-6 to TRBJ1-2, with a tentative D call TRBD1 (6 bases). There are 13 residues in the CDR3. The V gene's germline CDR1 is SGHDT and CDR2 YYEEEE. With 9 bases removed from V and 3 bases from J, the gap between germline ends came to 15 bases. The CDR3 bases are TGTGCCACCCAGTTGGCAGGGGACTATGGCTACACCTTC. Protein sequence: CATQLAGDYGYTF.

The chain links TRBV6-6 to TRBJ2-7, with 9 positions matching TRBD2. V dropped 5 bases and J dropped 6; count of bases not matched to a gene: 11. The CDR3 sequence is 15 residues long. Germline CDR1 reads MNHNY; CDR2 reads SVGAGI (reference sequence). The CDR3 region has the DNA TGTGCCAGCAGTCTGTCCGGGACTAGCTTGTTCGAGCAGTACTTC. Translating it yields CASSLSGTSLFEQYF.

The chain links TRBV10-2 to TRBJ2-1; D may be TRBD2 (5 bases). CDR1 WSHSY and CDR2 SAAADI come from the germline V gene. Trimming removed 3 bases at V and 7 bases at J, with 16 bases between. The CDR3 is 15 amino acids. Here the CDR3 DNA reads TGCGCCAGCAGTGACCCGGGGTGGGGATCAAATGAGCAGTTCTTC. It translates to CASSDPGWGSNEQFF.